The sequence of this T cell receptor (beta chain) was determined in a study of blood T cells in healthy people across ages. Study details: Researchers report that template switching captured about one barcoded beta molecule per two T cells.

To note about this clonotype: The target antigen is unknown.

The second PCR ran roughly 6 to 11 cycles with a sample-barcoded 5' primer and J-beta primers. TCRdb reanalysed the 5' RACE reads using MiXCR and keeps one entry per CDR3 protein. The sample includes more than 450,000 distinct CDR3 sequences, about 27% of them seen just once. The V end lost 3 bases, the J end lost 7 bases, and 10 bases lay between the germline ends. This CDR3 is built from 12 residues. Looked up from germline, CDR1 is WNHNN and CDR2 is SYGVQD (reference sequence). General study results and limits: Per million T cells, TCR beta diversity dropped about linearly as age rose.

These same records also appear under a second study, on T cells of mothers and their children.

Sequencing input: blood. This chain joins TRBV10-1 and TRBJ2-7; TRBD1 is a possible D gene (5 bases). This clonotype originated in a boy aged 2 to 10 in good health. CDR3 in DNA: TGCGCCAGCAGTGACCCAGGGCGTGAGCAGTACTTC. Encoded protein: CASSDPGREQYF.